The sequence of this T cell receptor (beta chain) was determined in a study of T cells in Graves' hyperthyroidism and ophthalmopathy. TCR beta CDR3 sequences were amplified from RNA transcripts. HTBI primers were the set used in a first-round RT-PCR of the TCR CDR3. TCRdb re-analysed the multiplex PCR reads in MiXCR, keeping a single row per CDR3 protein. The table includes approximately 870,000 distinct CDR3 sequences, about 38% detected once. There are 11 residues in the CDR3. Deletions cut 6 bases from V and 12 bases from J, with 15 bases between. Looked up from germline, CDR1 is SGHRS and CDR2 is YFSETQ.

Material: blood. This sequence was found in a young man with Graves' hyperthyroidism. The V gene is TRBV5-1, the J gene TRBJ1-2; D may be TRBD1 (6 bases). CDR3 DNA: TGCGCCAGCATCCCAGGGGAGGTTGACACCTTC. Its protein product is CASIPGEVDTF.